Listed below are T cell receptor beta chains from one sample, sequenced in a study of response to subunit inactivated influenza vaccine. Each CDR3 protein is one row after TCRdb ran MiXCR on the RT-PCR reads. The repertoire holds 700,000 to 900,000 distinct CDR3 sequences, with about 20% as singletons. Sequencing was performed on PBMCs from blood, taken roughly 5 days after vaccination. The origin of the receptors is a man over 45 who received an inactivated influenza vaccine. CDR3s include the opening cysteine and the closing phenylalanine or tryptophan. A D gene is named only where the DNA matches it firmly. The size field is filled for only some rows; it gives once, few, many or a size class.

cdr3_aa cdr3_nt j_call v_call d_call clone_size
CASSTGLLSGESGEQFF TGCGCCAGCAGCACCGGACTACTATCGGGAGAGTCGGGTGAGCAGTTCTTC TRBJ2-1 TRBV5-1 . few
CASSDRVYEQYF TGTGCCAGCAGTGACAGAGTCTACGAGCAGTACTTC TRBJ2-7 TRBV28 . .
CASSSPGGGRTGTDTQYF TGTGCCAGCAGTTCCCCCGGTGGGGGCCGCACGGGCACAGATACGCAGTATTTT TRBJ2-3 TRBV28 . once
CSAGGGRDQPQHF TGCAGCGCCGGAGGGGGACGGGATCAGCCCCAGCATTTT TRBJ1-5 TRBV29-1 . few
CSVEARLVNNEQFF TGCAGCGTTGAGGCGAGGCTGGTGAACAATGAGCAGTTCTTC TRBJ2-1 TRBV29-1 . few
CASSVKVTDTQYF TGTGCCAGCAGCGTCAAAGTCACAGATACGCAGTATTTT TRBJ2-3 TRBV5-6 . .
CASSFTGGSGYTF TGTGCCAGCAGTTTTACAGGGGGTAGTGGCTACACCTTC TRBJ1-2 TRBV27 TRBD1 few
CASSPDSPWGAFF TGTGCCAGCAGCCCAGACAGTCCCTGGGGAGCTTTCTTT TRBJ1-1 TRBV12-3/TRBV12-4 . few
CASSFHTNYEQYF TGTGCCAGCAGTTTTCACACAAACTACGAGCAGTACTTC TRBJ2-7 TRBV27 . .
CASSEGAANYGYTF TGTGCCAGCTCCGAGGGGGCGGCTAACTATGGCTACACCTTC TRBJ1-2 TRBV12-3/TRBV12-4 TRBD1 few
CASSETRANVRETQYF TGTGCCAGCAGTGAGACTCGAGCCAACGTAAGAGAGACCCAGTACTTC TRBJ2-5 TRBV25-1 . .
CASSYSTGVSETQYF TGTGCCAGCAGTTACTCGACGGGGGTTTCGGAGACCCAGTACTTC TRBJ2-5 TRBV6-2/TRBV6-3 . .
CASSQELRNEQFF TGCGCCAGCAGCCAAGAGTTACGCAATGAGCAGTTCTTC TRBJ2-1 TRBV4-3 . .
CASSSPPRDRQDTEAFF TGTGCCAGCAGTTCTCCACCTAGGGACAGGCAGGACACTGAAGCTTTCTTT TRBJ1-1 TRBV28 TRBD1 .
CASSDTGIKPQHF TGTGCCAGCAGTGACACAGGGATAAAGCCCCAGCATTTT TRBJ1-5 TRBV2 . .
CASSRHTQGTGELFF TGTGCCAGCAGCCGACACACGCAGGGTACCGGGGAGCTGTTTTTT TRBJ2-2 TRBV7-2 . .
CASSLKGGELFF TGCGCCAGCAGCTTGAAGGGCGGGGAGCTGTTTTTT TRBJ2-2 TRBV5-1 . .
CTSNPGTQETQYF TGTACCAGCAACCCCGGGACGCAAGAGACCCAGTACTTC TRBJ2-5 TRBV25-1 . once
CASSFRDTYTDTQYF TGTGCCAGCAGTTTCAGGGACACCTACACAGATACGCAGTATTTT TRBJ2-3 TRBV12-3/TRBV12-4 . few
CASSPSRDGELFF TGTGCCAGCAGCCCGAGCAGGGACGGGGAGCTGTTTTTT TRBJ2-2 TRBV7-3 . .
CSAGRTGFPYEQYF TGCAGTGCTGGCCGGACAGGGTTTCCCTACGAGCAGTACTTC TRBJ2-7 TRBV20-1 TRBD1 .
CAISEGGNTEAFF TGTGCCATCAGTGAGGGGGGAAACACTGAAGCTTTCTTT TRBJ1-1 TRBV10-3 . .
CASTTETHTEAFF TGTGCCAGCACGACAGAGACCCACACTGAAGCTTTCTTT TRBJ1-1 TRBV5-6 . few
CASSLGGRVSYEQYF TGTGCCAGCAGCTTAGGCGGGAGGGTCTCCTACGAGCAGTACTTC TRBJ2-7 TRBV7-2 TRBD2 few